Listed below are T cell receptor beta chains from one sample, sequenced in a study of T-cell memory formation after mild COVID-19. TCRdb reprocessed the 5' RACE reads with MiXCR, giving one entry per CDR3 protein. The sample holds fewer than 150,000 distinct CDR3 sequences, 11% to 15% seen once. The specimen sequenced was PBMCs or a T cell subset sorted from them (not recorded which). These receptors originate from an adult woman who had mild COVID-19 (a few samples of this study predate the infection). Cell type and time point are not known. Each CDR3 is given with its conserved first and last residue. The order of the fields is clone size, D gene, V gene, J gene, CDR3 protein, CDR3 DNA. The D gene is left open where the match is weak. Expanded clones get a size class; other rows say once, few or many, or leave the size out.

NA	TRBD1	TRBV7-9	TRBJ1-1	CASSVSGTGNTEAFF	TGTGCCAGCAGCGTATCCGGGACAGGGAACACTGAAGCTTTCTTT
few	NA	TRBV28	TRBJ2-2	CASSFVTMNTGELFF	TGTGCCAGCAGTTTTGTGACTATGAACACCGGGGAGCTGTTTTTT
few	NA	TRBV29-1	TRBJ2-7	CSVVFYLSSYEQYF	TGCAGCGTTGTCTTCTACCTTAGCTCCTACGAGCAGTACTTC
few	TRBD1	TRBV7-3	TRBJ1-1	CASSLQGTGGSEAFF	TGTGCCAGCAGCTTACAGGGGACAGGGGGGTCTGAAGCTTTCTTT
few	TRBD1	TRBV19	TRBJ1-1	CASSGWDRGNTEAFF	TGTGCCAGTAGTGGCTGGGACAGGGGAAACACTGAAGCTTTCTTT
NA	NA	TRBV30	TRBJ2-7	CAWSPGVSYEQYF	TGTGCCTGGAGTCCCGGGGTCTCCTACGAGCAGTACTTC
NA	NA	TRBV6-6	TRBJ2-7	CASSYSASEQYF	TGTGCCAGCAGTTACTCGGCTAGCGAGCAGTACTTC
many	TRBD2	TRBV12-3/TRBV12-4	TRBJ2-7	CASSFGGAGEQYF	TGTGCCAGCAGTTTCGGGGGGGCAGGCGAGCAGTACTTC
few	TRBD2	TRBV9	TRBJ2-7	CASSGGAGVPGREQYF	TGTGCCAGCAGCGGAGGAGCGGGGGTACCCGGACGGGAGCAGTACTTC
few	NA	TRBV5-1	TRBJ2-1	CASSFRQLNNEQFF	TGCGCCAGCAGCTTCAGACAGCTAAACAATGAGCAGTTCTTC
many	TRBD2	TRBV4-3	TRBJ2-7	CASSQDASGRYEQYF	TGCGCCAGCAGCCAAGACGCTAGCGGGAGGTACGAGCAGTACTTC
NA	NA	TRBV28	TRBJ2-7	CGSGRGYEQYF	TGTGGTTCGGGCAGGGGCTACGAGCAGTACTTC
few	NA	TRBV7-2	TRBJ2-7	CASSLGGSYPYEQYF	TGTGCCAGCAGCTTAGGCGGCTCATACCCCTACGAGCAGTACTTC
NA	NA	TRBV7-2	TRBJ1-2	CASSLYDGDYGYTF	TGTGCCAGCAGCTTATATGACGGAGATTATGGCTACACCTTC
NA	NA	TRBV9	TRBJ2-3	CASSVLGVGTDTQYF	TGTGCCAGCAGCGTACTGGGGGTAGGCACAGATACGCAGTATTTT
NA	NA	TRBV9	TRBJ2-4	CASSHPDGKNIQYF	TGTGCCAGCAGCCACCCGGACGGGAAAAACATTCAGTACTTC
few	NA	TRBV29-1	TRBJ1-1	CSVVPYGTEAFF	TGCAGCGTCGTTCCTTATGGGACTGAAGCTTTCTTT
few	NA	TRBV20-1	TRBJ1-1	CSARGQMNTEAFF	TGCAGTGCTAGAGGGCAGATGAACACTGAAGCTTTCTTT
NA	TRBD1	TRBV19	TRBJ1-2	CATEDRDDYGYTF	TGTGCCACCGAGGACAGGGATGACTATGGCTACACCTTC
NA	NA	TRBV12-3/TRBV12-4	TRBJ2-7	CASSPPDRSGGLYEQYF	TGTGCCAGCAGCCCCCCGGACAGGTCGGGGGGGCTTTACGAGCAGTACTTC
NA	TRBD1	TRBV5-6	TRBJ1-1	CASSFDRVGTEAFF	TGTGCCAGCAGCTTCGACAGGGTGGGAACTGAAGCTTTCTTT
NA	NA	TRBV6-2/TRBV6-3	TRBJ2-2	CASSYRGAYTGELFF	TGTGCCAGCAGTTACAGGGGAGCCTACACCGGGGAGCTGTTTTTT
few	TRBD2	TRBV7-3	TRBJ2-3	CASSNSGGSTDTQYF	TGTGCCAGCAGTAACAGCGGGGGAAGCACAGATACGCAGTATTTT
NA	NA	TRBV7-6	TRBJ2-3	CASSRGGPDTQYF	TGTGCCAGCAGCCGAGGAGGGCCAGATACGCAGTATTTT